These 23 T cell receptor beta chains were all obtained from the same sample, sequenced in a study of human T cells and chemical hapten exposure. Time point specified: pre-sensitization, week 0. As for treatment: therapeutic diphenylcyclopropenone sensitization with weekly scalp DPC. TCRdb re-called the RACE reads with MiXCR, one entry per CDR3 protein. Of about 62,000 distinct CDR3 sequences listed, around 7% are singletons. The specimen was whole blood, collected in connection with sensitization to the hapten diphenylcyclopropenone (DPC). The receptor source for this set is a woman in her thirties with alopecia areata. Some clones in this sample may be carry-over from other donors' samples.

This clonotype was recorded many times. The chain combines TRBV24-1 with TRBJ2-3; 11 bases are a match to TRBD1. Germline trimming cut 3 bases from V and 5 bases from J; bases unmatched to any gene: 9. The CDR3 loop spans 17 amino acids. Germline V gives CDR1 KGHDR, CDR2 SFDVKD. CDR3 DNA sequence: TGTGCCACCAGTGATCCGACCCGGGACAGGGGGTTAGATACGCAGTATTTT. Its protein is CATSDPTRDRGLDTQYF.

There are a few counts of this clonotype. This chain uses TRBV21-1 with TRBJ1-2. TRBV21-1 constitutes a pseudogene. The CDR3 sequence is 15 residues long. In nucleotides, the CDR3 is TGTGCCAGCAGCAAAGTCCAGAGGTTCGTCTATGGCTACACCTTC. This codes for CASSKVQRFVYGYTF.

The sample holds many counts of this clonotype. J is TRBJ2-5 and V is TRBV7-9, with 12 bases matching TRBD2. The CDR3 loop spans 15 amino acids. With 3 bases clipped from V and 5 bases from J, the junction kept 4 bases outside the gene matches. In germline, CDR1 is SEHNR, CDR2 FQNEAQ (reference sequence). The CDR3 DNA sequence: TGTGCCAGCAGCTTCACTAGCGGGGGGTTGGAGACCCAGTACTTC. Protein: CASSFTSGGLETQYF.

This clonotype has a count of ten or more. V is TRBV12-5 and J is TRBJ2-7; D may be TRBD1 or TRBD2 (5 bases each). Germline V CDR1 and CDR2: LGHNT, FRNRAP. CDR3 size: 17 residues. V lost 0 bases, J lost 1 base, and 16 bases lay in between. The CDR3 sequence is CASGLVVGRGPSYEQYF. CDR3 coding DNA: TGTGCTAGTGGTTTGGTAGTGGGTAGGGGACCTTCCTACGAGCAGTACTTC.

As for this clonotype: A read error is possible here, since a much larger clone lies one base away. V gene TRBV2 combines with J gene TRBJ2-3; no definite D call. The CDR3 loop spans 11 amino acids. Germline values: CDR1 SNHLY, CDR2 FYNNEI. V was cut by 6 bases and J by 5 bases, with 6 bases left in between. The CDR3 here is CASSTEDTQYF. The CDR3 region has the DNA TGTGCCAGCAGCACAGAAGATACGCAGTATTTT.

Notes on this clonotype: The junction departs from the called germline gene at one end, perhaps through a read error. This chain uses TRBV6-5 with TRBJ1-2; 9 bases align to TRBD1. Germline loops: CDR1 MNHEY, CDR2 SVGAGI. This CDR3 spans 16 amino acids. CDR3 coding DNA: TGTGCCAGCAGTAACTCCGGGACAGGGAGTCTCTATGGCTACACCTTC. Encoded protein: CASSNSGTGSLYGYTF.

In this sample, this clonotype turned up many times. This sequence joins TRBV30 and TRBJ2-2; 8 bases line up with TRBD1. Germline values: CDR1 GTSNPN, CDR2 SVGIG (reference sequence). This CDR3 is built from 14 residues. V dropped 3 bases and J dropped 7; count of bases not matched to a gene: 7. CDR3 region: CAWSAGGSGGELFF. DNA of the CDR3: TGTGCCTGGAGCGCAGGGGGCTCTGGCGGGGAGCTGTTTTTT.

On this clonotype: A much bigger clone sits one base away, suggesting this may be a read error. CDR3 nucleotide sequence: TGTGCTAGCGCCGATCACACCAGGGAGCTGTTTTTT. Translating it yields CASADHTRELFF. V and J are TRBV12-5 and TRBJ2-2; D is ambiguous. This CDR3 has 12 residues. Looked up from germline, CDR1 is LGHNT and CDR2 is FRNRAP.

This clonotype was recorded many times. The rearrangement uses TRBV29-1 and TRBJ2-4, with D possibly being TRBD2 (5 bases). Trimming cost V 4 bases and J 4 bases, with 8 bases left between them. The length of the CDR3 is 12 residues. Germline-derived CDR1 and CDR2 are SQVTM and ANQGSEA. CDR3 residues: CSVGTDKNIQYF. CDR3 coding DNA: TGCAGCGTTGGGACTGATAAAAACATTCAGTACTTC.

In its sample, this clonotype was seen once. This may be a read error: a much more frequent sequence differs by one nucleotide. The gene calls are TRBV20-1 and TRBJ2-5, with 9 bases lining up with TRBD2. The CDR3 runs 15 residues. Germline V gene sequence: CDR1 DFQATT, CDR2 SNEGSKA (reference sequence). This chain's CDR3 is CSARDAGGIQETRYF. The DNA for the CDR3 is TGCAGTGCTAGAGATGCGGGAGGGATTCAAGAGACCCGGTACTTC.

This clonotype was counted a few times. This sequence joins TRBV5-6 and TRBJ1-6; D is undetermined. The CDR3 covers 16 residues. V dropped 4 bases and J dropped 5 bases, with 16 bases sitting between them. Per germline, CDR1 SGHDT and CDR2 YYEEEE. The chain's CDR3 is CASSHGPVRNNSPLHF. The CDR3 nucleotides are TGTGCCAGCAGCCACGGGCCAGTTCGGAATAATTCACCCCTCCACTTT.

This clonotype has at least ten counts. The rearrangement uses TRBV20-1 and TRBJ1-1; D is possibly TRBD1 (5 bases). Trimming took 0 bases from V and 5 from J, leaving 13 bases between them. CDR1 and CDR2 (germline): DFQATT, SNEGSKA (reference sequence). The CDR3 runs to 14 residues. CDR3 in amino acids: CSARDLGGRTEAFF. CDR3 bases: TGCAGTGCTAGAGATCTCGGGGGAAGGACTGAAGCTTTCTTT.

V and J are TRBV2 and TRBJ1-1; perhaps TRBD1 as D (6 bases). The CDR3 has 16 residues. V lost 2 bases to trimming and J lost 11 bases, with 24 bases between them. The germline CDR1 and CDR2 sequences are SNHLY and FYNNEI. This CDR3 reads CASSESFGGREVEAFF. CDR3 nucleotide sequence: TGTGCCAGCAGTGAATCTTTTGGGGGGCGAGAAGTCGAGGCTTTCTTT.

The chain recombines TRBV9 with TRBJ2-3; TRBD2 matches at 13 bases. The CDR3 totals 16 residues. With V trimmed by 4 bases and J by 6 bases, 8 bases remained unmatched. Germline V lookup: CDR1 SGDLS, CDR2 YYNGEE. The DNA for the CDR3 is TGTGCCAGCAGCCCGGGACTAGCGGGGTCGTCGGATACGCAGTATTTT. It translates to CASSPGLAGSSDTQYF.

The chain uses TRBV11-2 and TRBJ1-6, with D hard to call. Trimming removed 1 base at V and 9 bases at J, with 7 bases between. CDR3 length: 13 amino acids. In germline, CDR1 is SGHAT, CDR2 FQNNGV. The CDR3 protein is CASSLGRGSPLHF. The CDR3 DNA is TGTGCCAGCAGCTTAGGGCGGGGTTCACCCCTCCACTTT.

This clonotype was recorded at least ten times. This CDR3 reads CASSFRQATDTQYF. CDR3 DNA: TGCGCCAGCAGCTTCAGACAAGCCACAGATACGCAGTATTTT. The gene calls are TRBV5-1 and TRBJ2-3; D remains ambiguous. With 2 bases removed from V and 2 bases from J, the gap between germline ends came to 9 bases. The CDR3 is made up of 14 amino acids. Germline V gene sequence: CDR1 SGHRS, CDR2 YFSETQ. The full variable domain, its missing parts supplied by reference TRBV5-1 and TRBJ2-3, is KAGVTQTPRYLIKTRGQQVTLSCSPISGHRSVSWYQQTPGQGLQFLFEYFSETQRNKGNFPGRFSGRQFSNSRSEMNVSTLELGDSALYLCASSFRQATDTQYFGPGTRLTVL.

This clonotype appeared a few times. The chain employs TRBV2 and TRBJ1-1, with D unclear. The CDR3 runs to 13 residues. The germline CDR1 and CDR2 sequences are SNHLY and FYNNEI. Trimming took off 3 bases at V and 3 bases at J, with 8 bases between the two ends. CDR3 amino acids: CASSDLGYTEAFF. The CDR3 DNA is TGTGCCAGCAGTGACCTGGGATACACTGAAGCTTTCTTT.

This clonotype was found many times. The CDR3 coding sequence is TGTGCCAGCAGCCGCTTCGGGACCGGCACCGGGGAGCTGTTTTTT. Translating gives CASSRFGTGTGELFF. The chain combines TRBV3-1 with TRBJ2-2; the D call may be TRBD1 or TRBD2 (5 bases each). Trimming took 4 bases from V and 4 from J, leaving 13 bases between them. The V gene's germline CDR1 is LGHDT and CDR2 YNNKEL (reference sequence). This CDR3 is 15 amino acids long. The whole variable domain, filled in from reference TRBV3-1 and TRBJ2-2, reads DTAVSQTPKYLVTQMGNDKSIKCEQNLGHDTMYWYKQDSKKFLKIMFSYNNKELIINETVPNRFSPKSPDKAHLNLHINSLELGDSAVYFCASSRFGTGTGELFFGEGSRLTVL.

This clonotype was detected ten times or more. The chain employs TRBV12-3 or TRBV12-4 and TRBJ1-2, with a tentative D call TRBD1 (5 bases). The CDR3 is 12 residues long. The V gene lost 3 bases and the J gene lost 8 bases, with 10 bases spanning the gap. CDR3 region: CASSFGARGYTF. DNA for the CDR3: TGTGCCAGCAGTTTTGGGGCACGCGGCTACACCTTC.

This clonotype is medium-sized within its sample. The genes are TRBV29-1 and TRBJ1-1; tentatively, D is TRBD1 (5 bases). The germline gives CDR1 SQVTM, CDR2 ANQGSEA. The CDR3 has 14 amino acids. V was cut by 4 bases and J by 6 bases, with 18 bases left in between. CDR3 amino acids: CSVAPPGVDAEAFF. In nucleotides, the CDR3 is TGCAGCGTTGCCCCTCCGGGGGTTGATGCTGAAGCTTTCTTT.

This clonotype was counted ten times or more. V gene TRBV12-3 or TRBV12-4 combines with J gene TRBJ1-1; tentative D call: TRBD1 (5 bases). The germline V and J ends were trimmed by 3 bases and 6 bases, with 14 bases remaining between them. The CDR3 length is 14 residues. Written as DNA, the CDR3 is TGTGCCAGCAGTTTGTCCGGGGGTGACGCTGAAGCTTTCTTT. Amino acids: CASSLSGGDAEAFF.

The V and J genes are TRBV7-9 and TRBJ1-1; D is unclear. V was shortened by 4 bases and J by 6 bases, with 12 bases between the two germline ends. Per germline, CDR1 SEHNR and CDR2 FQNEAQ (reference sequence). The CDR3 runs to 13 residues. In DNA form, the CDR3 reads TGTGCCAGCAGCTCTAAACGGCTGGCTGAAGCTTTCTTT. It codes for CASSSKRLAEAFF.

This clonotype showed up many times. The V call is TRBV18, the J call TRBJ1-2; unclear D gene. The V and J ends lost 2 bases and 3 bases respectively, with 4 bases between them. The CDR3 length is 12 residues. Germline CDR1 KGHSH, CDR2 LQKENI. This chain's CDR3 is CASSPGDYGYTF. CDR3 DNA sequence: TGTGCCAGCTCACCAGGAGACTATGGCTACACCTTC.